This T cell receptor beta chain appears in the sequencing data of a study of shared clonotypes between healthy human individuals. Study results and limitations: Larger estimated richness was generally seen in naive subsets than in memory subsets. Clonotypes which were not shared had lower generation probabilities than clonotypes that all four donors shared.

The repertoire was sequenced with immunoSEQ multiplex PCR; TCRdb's copy has only in-frame clones and lacks some. This table holds 2,500,000 or so clones, 93% found once. The study drew its donors from healthy HIV-negative adults without recent acute infections or vaccinations. The investigators split CD4+ cells into a CD45RA+ naive subset and a CD45RA-negative memory subset. This clone showed up just once. The antigen is undetermined. V was cut by 3 bases and J by 8 bases, with 13 bases left in between. Germline V gene sequence: CDR1 MDHEN, CDR2 SYDVKM. This CDR3 is 13 amino acids long. V and J are TRBV28 and TRBJ1-2, with D perhaps matching TRBD1 (5 bases). Sequenced: naive CD4+ T cells from PBMCs. Subset: CD45RA+ positively selected. This clonotype originated in a man aged 18-30 years in good health. Some clones in this sample may be carry-over from other donors' samples. CDR3 protein: CASSFGRGAGYTF. The CDR3 coding sequence is TGTGCCAGCAGTTTCGGTCGAGGGGCGGGCTACACCTTC.